One and the same sample provided the 22 T cell receptor beta chains below, sequenced in a study of cytomegalovirus exposure and HLA in healthy donors (dated by TCRdb to about 2017). Library generation was performed with the immunoSEQ multiplex PCR assay. For the multiplex PCR, a mixture combining 60 forward primers for TCR Vbeta segments and 13 reverse primers for TCR Jbeta segments was used. TCRdb took over this immuneACCESS table, retaining in-frame rearrangements with V and J assigned. Such tables are incomplete; in checked studies, under half of the missing clones stem from an unresolved V gene, and the remainder is unexplained. The table for this sample lists some 120,000 clones; approximately 17% of them were counted only once. Jointly, the top ten make up approximately 2.9% of the sample. Sequencing was performed on PBMCs. All receptors come from a female donor in good health and CMV-seropositive.

This clone was seen more than once but under ten times. The rearrangement links TRBV5-4 to TRBJ2-7, with TRBD1 matching 12 bases. The CDR3 covers 13 residues. Looked up from germline, CDR1 is SGHNT and CDR2 is YYREEE (reference sequence). Trimming removed 7 bases from V and 6 bases from J; junction bases left unmatched: 5. CDR3 in DNA: TGTGCCAGCCGCCGGGACAGGGGGCGCGAGCAGTACTTC. Protein sequence: CASRRDRGREQYF.

This clone was seen a few times. The chain joins TRBV2 to TRBJ2-1; TRBD2 agrees at 8 bases. CDR3 length: 15 residues. J lost 3 bases, V lost 1 base, and 2 bases had no gene match. The germline V gene encodes CDR1 SNHLY and CDR2 FYNNEI. The CDR3 coding sequence is TGTGCCAGCAGTGAAGGGCTAGCGGGCTACAATGAGCAGTTCTTC. Translated: CASSEGLAGYNEQFF.

This rearrangement joins TRBV5-4 to TRBJ2-1; TRBD1 aligns across 11 bases. From germline, CDR1 is SGHNT and CDR2 YYREEE (reference sequence). There are 16 residues in the CDR3. The V segment lost 6 bases and the J segment 2 bases; nucleotides outside the gene matches: 7. This CDR3 is CASTQEDRGPYNEQFF. The CDR3 DNA follows: TGTGCCAGCACCCAGGAGGACAGGGGGCCCTACAATGAGCAGTTCTTC. Full variable domain (rest looked up from reference TRBV5-4 and TRBJ2-1): ETGVTQSPTHLIKTRGQQVTLRCSSQSGHNTVSWYQQALGQGPQFIFQYYREEENGRGNFPPRFSGLQFPNYSSELNVNALELDDSALYLCASTQEDRGPYNEQFFGPGTRLTVL.

The chain combines TRBV5-1 with TRBJ1-1; D might be TRBD1 (6 bases). CDR3 length equals 15 residues. The germline V and J ends were trimmed by 3 bases and 4 bases, with 16 bases remaining between them. Germline V gene data show CDR1 as SGHRS and CDR2 as YFSETQ. CDR3 sequence reads: CASSSRSGVSTEAFF. CDR3 bases: TGCGCCAGCAGCTCACGCTCAGGGGTCTCCACTGAAGCTTTCTTT.

The chain is built from TRBV7-8 and TRBJ1-1, with 7 nucleotides matching TRBD1. Looked up from germline, CDR1 is SGHVS and CDR2 is FQNEAQ. J lost 12 bases, V lost 5 bases, and 12 bases had no gene match. This CDR3 is 13 amino acids long. The CDR3 protein is CASSAVGQEGSFF. CDR3 bases: TGTGCCAGCAGCGCGGTTGGACAGGAGGGATCTTTCTTT.

In its sample, this clone was seen a few times. The rearrangement uses TRBV5-1 and TRBJ2-7; 12 bases line up with TRBD2. V lost 0 bases and J lost 5; bases outside the gene matches: 3. The CDR3 sequence is 15 residues long. Germline assignment: CDR1 SGHRS and CDR2 YFSETQ. The CDR3 loop reads CASSLGGLAGHEQYF. CDR3 DNA: TGCGCCAGCAGCTTGGGGGGACTAGCGGGCCACGAGCAGTACTTC.

The chain has TRBV6-5 and TRBJ2-7; 11 bases agree with TRBD2. V trimming: 5 bases; J trimming: 5 bases; junction bases outside the gene matches: 8. Per germline, CDR1 MNHEY and CDR2 SVGAGI. The CDR3 spans 15 residues. CDR3 DNA sequence: TGTGCCAGCAGTCCTAGCGGGAGGCCCCGGCACGAGCAGTACTTC. The encoded protein is CASSPSGRPRHEQYF.

This sequence joins TRBV29-1 and TRBJ2-5, with D tentatively TRBD2 (5 bases). CDR1 and CDR2 (germline): SQVTM, ANQGSEA. This CDR3 contains 12 residues. V was trimmed by 4 bases and J by 7 bases, leaving 13 bases between them. CDR3 bases: TGCAGCGTTGGTGTTGATCGGGGGACCCAGTACTTC. It is translated as CSVGVDRGTQYF.

There are a few counts of this clone. The rearrangement links TRBV19 to TRBJ2-7; TRBD1 matches at 9 bases. The CDR3 runs to 15 residues. The V gene's germline CDR1 is LNHDA and CDR2 SQIVND (reference sequence). Losses at the gene ends were 4 bases for V and 2 bases for J; bases not matched to a gene: 6. CDR3 nucleotide sequence: TGTGCCAGTAGTACCCCCGGGACAGGGACCTACGAGCAGTACTTC. Amino acid sequence: CASSTPGTGTYEQYF.

This clone has more than one count but fewer than ten. The genes are TRBV14 and TRBJ1-1; the D is unclear. CDR1 is SGHDN and CDR2 is FVKESK in the germline V gene. The CDR3 loop spans 13 amino acids. The V gene lost 1 base and the J gene lost 8 bases, with 11 bases spanning the gap. CDR3 nucleotides: TGTGCCAGCAGCCAAGCGGTCTGGAGAGAAGCTTTCTTT. Its translation: CASSQAVWREAFF.

The CDR3 is CASSQVVPAGNEQYF. The CDR3 nucleotides are TGCGCCAGCAGCCAAGTTGTCCCCGCAGGCAACGAGCAGTACTTC. The V and J genes are TRBV4-1 and TRBJ2-7; D call uncertain. Trimming stripped 1 base from V and 5 bases from J, with 15 bases between. Per the germline V gene, CDR1 is MGHRA and CDR2 is YSYEKL. The length of the CDR3 is 15 residues.

This clone was seen a few times. The V and J genes are TRBV7-9 and TRBJ2-2, with D uncertain. Germline lookup yields CDR1 SEHNR and CDR2 FQNEAQ (reference sequence). This CDR3 is built from 15 residues. With 6 bases removed from V and 1 base from J, the gap between germline ends came to 12 bases. As DNA, the CDR3 is TGTGCCAGCAGGAGTATTGGGCTGAACACCGGGGAGCTGTTTTTT. As protein: CASRSIGLNTGELFF.

This chain links TRBV5-1 with TRBJ2-2; perhaps TRBD1 as D (6 bases). V lost 2 bases to trimming and J lost 1 base, with 21 bases between them. Per germline, CDR1 SGHRS and CDR2 YFSETQ. The CDR3 is made up of 19 amino acids. The DNA of the CDR3 is TGCGCCAGCAGCTTCCGTAACGGAATACAGACAGGGAACACCGGGGAGCTGTTTTTT. It is translated as CASSFRNGIQTGNTGELFF.

The chain employs TRBV28 and TRBJ2-2; D is undetermined. The germline V gene has CDR1 MDHEN and CDR2 SYDVKM. Trimming cost V 8 bases and J 1 base, with 11 bases left between them. The CDR3 has 14 residues. The CDR3: CASLRARNTGELFF. CDR3 nucleotides: TGTGCCAGCCTTAGAGCCCGGAACACCGGGGAGCTGTTTTTT.

The rearrangement links TRBV6-5 to TRBJ2-4, with TRBD1 matching over 9 bases. The ends lost 10 bases at V and 6 bases at J; junction bases unmatched: 4. Germline values: CDR1 MNHEY, CDR2 SVGAGI. The CDR3 contains 12 residues. The CDR3 spells CATRQGGNIQYF. CDR3 nucleotides: TGTGCCACCCGACAGGGGGGAAACATTCAGTACTTC.

This clone was seen a handful of times. The V gene is TRBV6-6, the J gene TRBJ2-6; 8 positions agree with TRBD1. With 6 bases clipped from V and 2 bases from J, the junction kept 3 bases outside the gene matches. CDR3 length equals 15 residues. The germline V gene encodes CDR1 MNHNY and CDR2 SVGAGI (reference sequence). The CDR3 DNA reads TGTGCCAGCAGCCTGACAGGGGCTGGGGCCAACGTCCTGACTTTC. Protein sequence: CASSLTGAGANVLTF.

The table lists this clone with a few counts. DNA of the CDR3: TGTGCCAGCAGTTTATGGGGACAGGGTGAATTTTTT. It translates to CASSLWGQGEFF. This chain joins TRBV28 and TRBJ1-4; 9 bases align to TRBD1. This CDR3 has 12 residues. The ends lost 0 bases at V and 17 bases at J; junction bases unmatched: 4. CDR1 and CDR2 (germline): MDHEN, SYDVKM.

The V call is TRBV29-1, the J call TRBJ2-3; 8 bases fit TRBD2. Germline CDR1 reads SQVTM; CDR2 reads ANQGSEA. This CDR3 region has 16 residues. The V segment lost 1 base and the J segment 0 bases; nucleotides outside the gene matches: 6. The CDR3 is CSVEGGREDSTDTQYF. In nucleotides, the CDR3 is TGCAGCGTTGAAGGGGGGCGGGAGGATAGCACAGATACGCAGTATTTT.

This rearrangement joins TRBV6-5 to TRBJ2-7, with TRBD1 identical over 10 bases. After removal of 2 bases from V and 1 base from J, the junction contained 5 bases not matched to a gene. This CDR3 is 16 amino acids long. In germline, CDR1 is MNHEY, CDR2 SVGAGI. The CDR3 loop reads CASSYAGTGASYEQYF. In DNA form, the CDR3 reads TGTGCCAGCAGTTACGCCGGGACAGGGGCATCCTACGAGCAGTACTTC.

CDR3 loop: CASMPPTGGFPYEQYF. The CDR3 DNA follows: TGTGCCAGCATGCCGCCAACAGGGGGCTTCCCCTACGAGCAGTACTTC. The gene calls are TRBV28 and TRBJ2-7, with 9 bases matching TRBD1. Per the germline V gene, CDR1 is MDHEN and CDR2 is SYDVKM. The CDR3 extends over 16 amino acids. The V segment lost 7 bases and the J segment 2 bases; nucleotides outside the gene matches: 12.

This clone showed up just a few times. This chain connects TRBV28 to TRBJ2-1, with 9 bases lining up with TRBD2. V shed 6 bases, J shed 12 bases, and the junction held 15 bases outside the gene matches. The CDR3 covers 15 residues. The germline gives CDR1 MDHEN, CDR2 SYDVKM. In nucleotides, the CDR3 is TGTGCCAGCAGCTCACCGGGACTAGCCCCCGAATGGCAGTTCTTC. This sequence encodes CASSSPGLAPEWQFF. Full variable domain (outside the CDR3, taken from reference TRBV28 and TRBJ2-1): DVKVTQSSRYLVKRTGEKVFLECVQDMDHENMFWYRQDPGLGLRLIYFSYDVKMKEKGDIPEGYSVSREKKERFSLILESASTNQTSMYLCASSSPGLAPEWQFFGPGTRLTVL.

This chain uses TRBV6-5 with TRBJ2-7; TRBD2 matches at 9 bases. CDR3 length equals 16 residues. V was pared by 2 bases and J by 3 bases, with 8 bases of the junction left unmatched. Germline values: CDR1 MNHEY, CDR2 SVGAGI. CDR3 DNA sequence: TGTGCCAGCAGTTACCGGTGGCGGGAGGGCCTCTACGAGCAGTACTTC. Its protein product is CASSYRWREGLYEQYF.